The subject of this entry is one TCR beta chain. Its antigen is unidentified. Other DNA sequences within the sample encode an identical CDR3. Some clones are missing from TCRdb's copy, which holds only in-frame ones; the method was immunoSEQ multiplex PCR. The sample records approximately 710,000 clones, about 92% being singletons. This record belongs to a study of shared clonotypes between healthy human individuals. The CDR3 sequence is 13 residues long. With 5 bases removed from V and 1 base from J, the gap between germline ends came to 6 bases. Looked up from germline, CDR1 is MNHEY and CDR2 is SMNVEV (reference sequence). General observations from the study: Estimated richness values were generally larger in naive subsets than in memory subsets.

This chain links TRBV27 with TRBJ1-5; D not resolved. This TCR was sampled from a man aged 18 to 29 in good health. Some clones in this sample may be carry-over from other donors' samples. Sequenced sample: memory CD8+ T cells from PBMCs. As for subset: CD45RO+ cells pooled with CCR7-negative TemRA cells. CDR3 sequence: CASSLMSNQPQHF. The CDR3 DNA is TGTGCCAGCAGTCTCATGAGCAATCAGCCCCAGCATTTT.